One and the same sample provided the 12 T cell receptor beta chains below, sequenced in a study of blood T cells in healthy people across ages. The second PCR ran roughly 6 to 12 cycles with a sample-barcoded 5' primer and J-beta primers. TCRdb ran MiXCR on the 5' RACE reads and lists one entry per CDR3 protein. This sample has 1,500,000 or so distinct CDR3 sequences, with 40% to 45% found just once. The sequenced sample was blood. All receptors come from a woman under 30 in good health.

This chain uses TRBV4-1 with TRBJ1-2; 9 positions agree with TRBD1. Germline V lookup: CDR1 MGHRA, CDR2 YSYEKL. V was clipped by 5 bases and J by 3 bases; unmatched bases: 4. The CDR3 is 14 residues long. DNA for the CDR3: TGCGCCAGCAGCATAGACAGGGGGGACTATGGCTACACCTTC. Encoded protein: CASSIDRGDYGYTF.

V gene TRBV7-2 combines with J gene TRBJ2-7; 8 bases map to TRBD2. After removal of 0 bases from V and 10 bases from J, the junction contained 8 bases not matched to a gene. CDR1 is SGHTA, CDR2 FQGNSA, per germline. The CDR3 spans 14 residues. CDR3 sequence reads: CASSLAVAGLGQYF. CDR3 bases: TGTGCCAGCAGCTTAGCGGTAGCGGGGTTGGGACAGTACTTC. The variable domain in full, completed from reference TRBV7-2 and TRBJ2-7, reads GAGVSQSPSNKVTEKGKDVELRCDPISGHTALYWYRQSLGQGLEFLIYFQGNSAPDKSGLPSDRFSAERTGGSVSTLTIQRTQQEDSAVYLCASSLAVAGLGQYFGPGTRLTVT.

V usage is TRBV9 and J usage is TRBJ1-3, with D tentatively TRBD1 (6 bases). V was pared by 6 bases and J by 4 bases, with 14 bases between. The CDR3 consists of 14 residues. Germline V gene sequence: CDR1 SGDLS, CDR2 YYNGEE. Here the CDR3 reads CASTSGTTGNTIYF. The CDR3 DNA reads as TGTGCCAGCACCTCCGGGACAACAGGAAACACCATATATTTT.

The rearrangement uses TRBV25-1 and TRBJ1-1; D possibly corresponds to TRBD1 (5 bases). The length of the CDR3 is 13 residues. Germline loops: CDR1 MGHDK, CDR2 SYGVNS. Trimming removed 7 bases from V and 2 bases from J, with 11 bases in between. CDR3 sequence reads: CASTRGSNTEAFF. The CDR3 DNA reads TGTGCCAGCACAAGGGGAAGCAACACTGAAGCTTTCTTT.

This clonotype has a handful of counts. J is TRBJ1-5 and V is TRBV29-1; no firm D call. The CDR3 spans 13 residues. Germline lookup yields CDR1 SQVTM and CDR2 ANQGSEA. With 6 bases removed from V and 4 bases from J, the gap between germline ends came to 13 bases. The CDR3 here is CSVTTYPNQPQHF. The CDR3 bases are TGCAGCGTCACCACATATCCAAATCAGCCCCAGCATTTT.

The CDR3 sequence: CSVVWGKETQFF. Written as DNA, the CDR3 is TGCAGCGTTGTCTGGGGAAAAGAGACCCAGTTCTTC. This chain links TRBV29-1 with TRBJ2-1; unclear D gene. CDR1 and CDR2 (germline): SQVTM, ANQGSEA. There are 12 residues in the CDR3. Trimming left V 4 bases short and J 13 bases short, with 17 bases between.

The chain links TRBV12-3 or TRBV12-4 to TRBJ1-1; no definite D call. Deletions cut 6 bases from V and 0 bases from J, with 14 bases between. This CDR3 is 15 amino acids long. The CDR3 nucleotides read TGTGCCAGCAGCCCCCCCCACGGGGTGAACACTGAAGCTTTCTTT. Translating it yields CASSPPHGVNTEAFF.

This clonotype has more than one count but fewer than ten. The rearrangement uses TRBV20-1 and TRBJ2-1, with TRBD2 identical over 7 bases. The CDR3 loop spans 14 amino acids. The ends lost 2 bases at V and 4 bases at J; junction bases unmatched: 5. CDR1 and CDR2 (germline): DFQATT, SNEGSKA (reference sequence). In DNA, the CDR3 is TGCAGTGCTAGAAAAGCGGGAAGTTACAATGAGCAGTTCTTC. This sequence encodes CSARKAGSYNEQFF.

The chain links TRBV27 to TRBJ1-1; 8 bases fit TRBD1. This CDR3 spans 16 amino acids. The germline CDR1 and CDR2 sequences are MNHEY and SMNVEV (reference sequence). After removal of 4 bases from V and 1 base from J, the junction contained 8 bases not matched to a gene. CDR3 sequence: CASSSGTGGENTEAFF. The DNA for the CDR3 is TGTGCCAGCAGTTCCGGGACAGGTGGCGAGAACACTGAAGCTTTCTTT.

V usage is TRBV15 and J usage is TRBJ1-4; D is possibly TRBD1 (5 bases). CDR1 LNHNV and CDR2 YYDKDF come from the germline V gene (reference sequence). V dropped 2 bases and J dropped 7 bases, with 14 bases sitting between them. This CDR3 region has 15 residues. CDR3 sequence: CATSRRASRGEKLFF. CDR3 sequence (DNA): TGTGCCACCAGCAGACGGGCTTCGAGGGGTGAAAAACTGTTTTTT.

The chain joins TRBV4-2 to TRBJ2-1; 12 nucleotides align to TRBD2. Germline V CDR1 and CDR2: LGHNA, YNFKEQ. V lost 4 bases and J lost 0; bases outside the gene matches: 7. This CDR3 region has 18 residues. The CDR3 DNA reads as TGTGCCAGCAGCCTGCTAGCGGGAGGGCAAGGCTCCTACAATGAGCAGTTCTTC. Amino acids: CASSLLAGGQGSYNEQFF.

The gene calls are TRBV29-1 and TRBJ2-3; TRBD1 matches 7 bases. J was trimmed by 3 bases and V by 6 bases; bases with no gene match: 6. CDR1 SQVTM and CDR2 ANQGSEA come from the germline V gene. This CDR3 spans 13 amino acids. CDR3 residues: CSVVPGGTDTQYF. As DNA, the CDR3 is TGCAGCGTCGTACCAGGGGGAACAGATACGCAGTATTTT.